The 13 T cell receptor beta chains in this list originate from one sample, sequenced in a study of blood T cell repertoires in COVID-19. TCRdb's table, derived via immunoSEQ multiplex PCR, lists solely in-frame clones and lacks some. The table records hundreds of thousands of clones, roughly 91% of them present only once. The source material was peripheral blood. The receptors come from a man between 35 and 55 years old with acute or convalescent COVID-19.

The CDR3: CASSSDREYNYGYTF. Written as DNA, the CDR3 is TGTGCCAGCAGCTCGGACAGGGAATATAACTATGGCTACACCTTC. The chain links TRBV5-4 to TRBJ1-2; 8 nucleotides agree with TRBD1. Trimming removed 3 bases from V and 1 base from J; junction bases left unmatched: 5. The CDR3 extends over 15 amino acids. Germline loops: CDR1 SGHNT, CDR2 YYREEE (reference sequence).

J is TRBJ1-5 and V is TRBV30; D is undetermined. CDR1 is GTSNPN and CDR2 is SVGIG in the germline V gene (reference sequence). The CDR3 spans 11 residues. V was pared by 5 bases and J by 3 bases, with 5 bases between. The CDR3, as DNA: TGTGCCTGGGGCATCAATCAGCCCCAGCATTTT. It encodes CAWGINQPQHF.

The V gene is TRBV9, the J gene TRBJ2-2; TRBD1 might be the D (6 bases). The CDR3 is 19 residues long. Trimming took off 3 bases at V and 4 bases at J, with 25 bases between the two ends. Germline-derived CDR1 and CDR2 are SGDLS and YYNGEE. Here the CDR3 DNA reads TGTGCCAGCAGCGCCCTAGGGGGTGGGGCAGACCCTCGCACCGGGGAGCTGTTTTTT. The encoded protein is CASSALGGGADPRTGELFF.

The V call is TRBV11-2, the J call TRBJ1-1; D gene ambiguous. Trimming left V 3 bases short and J 4 bases short, with 9 bases between. CDR3 length: 13 amino acids. The germline gives CDR1 SGHAT, CDR2 FQNNGV. CDR3 loop: CASSFPGVTEAFF. For the CDR3, the DNA is TGTGCCAGCAGCTTCCCAGGTGTCACTGAAGCTTTCTTT.

V gene TRBV3-1 (or the pseudogene TRBV3-2) combines with J gene TRBJ2-7; 10 positions agree with TRBD2. The germline V gene has CDR1 LGHDT and CDR2 YNNKEL (reference sequence). CDR3 length: 17 amino acids. With 0 bases clipped from V and 2 bases from J, the junction kept 7 bases outside the gene matches. The CDR3 loop is CASSQDLRLAGPYEQYF. CDR3 in DNA: TGTGCCAGCAGCCAAGATCTCAGACTAGCGGGTCCCTACGAGCAGTACTTC.

CDR3 in DNA: TGTGCCAGCAGCTTAACCCTAACCGGGATGATGAACACTGAAGCTTTCTTT. This codes for CASSLTLTGMMNTEAFF. This chain connects TRBV28 to TRBJ1-1, with D hard to call. V dropped 6 bases and J dropped 0 bases, with 20 bases sitting between them. This CDR3 is 17 amino acids long. Germline assignment: CDR1 MDHEN and CDR2 SYDVKM.

The chain employs TRBV30 and TRBJ1-1, with TRBD1 matching over 7 bases. Losses at the gene ends were 0 bases for V and 1 base for J; bases not matched to a gene: 2. Looked up from germline, CDR1 is GTSNPN and CDR2 is SVGIG (reference sequence). This CDR3 spans 14 amino acids. This chain's CDR3 is CAWSVGTENTEAFF. CDR3 nucleotide sequence: TGTGCCTGGAGTGTCGGGACAGAGAACACTGAAGCTTTCTTT. Full variable domain (remainder filled in from reference TRBV30 and TRBJ1-1): SQTIHQWPATLVQPVGSPLSLECTVEGTSNPNLYWYRQAAGRGLQLLFYSVGIGQISSEVPQNLSASRPQDRQFILSSKKLLLSDSGFYLCAWSVGTENTEAFFGQGTRLTVV.

This chain uses TRBV14 with TRBJ2-7; 9 bases align to TRBD1. CDR1 is SGHDN, CDR2 FVKESK, per germline. The CDR3 consists of 15 residues. V dropped 1 base and J dropped 5; count of bases not matched to a gene: 6. The CDR3 here is CASSQVTGGRNEQYF. The DNA for the CDR3 is TGTGCCAGCAGCCAAGTGACAGGGGGTCGGAACGAGCAGTACTTC.

The rearrangement joins TRBV6-5 to TRBJ1-2; possible D gene TRBD1, 6 bases. Germline loops: CDR1 MNHEY, CDR2 SVGAGI. Trimming stripped 5 bases from V and 3 bases from J, with 13 bases between. The CDR3 runs to 14 residues. The chain's CDR3 is CASSIRQAHYGYTF. The CDR3 nucleotides are TGTGCCAGCAGTATCCGACAGGCGCACTATGGCTACACCTTC.

The rearrangement joins TRBV25-1 to TRBJ1-2; possible D gene TRBD1, 5 bases. Germline V gives CDR1 MGHDK, CDR2 SYGVNS. V lost 5 bases to trimming and J lost 8 bases, with 12 bases between them. The CDR3 runs to 12 residues. DNA of the CDR3: TGTGCCAGCAGTCGCGGGGCGGGGGGCTACACCTTC. This gives the protein CASSRGAGGYTF.

The CDR3 region is CASSSSSRGRGTGELFF. DNA for the CDR3: TGTGCCAGCAGCTCCTCGTCAAGGGGGCGCGGCACCGGGGAGCTGTTTTTT. This chain links TRBV11-3 with TRBJ2-2; 7 bases align to TRBD1. V dropped 4 bases and J dropped 4; count of bases not matched to a gene: 12. CDR3 length equals 17 residues. Germline loops: CDR1 SGHNT, CDR2 YENEEA.

This clone was counted a single time. The chain recombines TRBV29-1 with TRBJ2-1, with D perhaps TRBD1 (6 bases). Germline V gene sequence: CDR1 SQVTM, CDR2 ANQGSEA. Between the trimmed V and J ends, which lost 2 bases and 0 bases, there was a span of 14 bases. This CDR3 spans 16 amino acids. The chain's CDR3 is CSVESRGTSSYNEQFF. In DNA form, the CDR3 reads TGCAGCGTTGAAAGTAGGGGGACAAGCTCCTACAATGAGCAGTTCTTC.

The chain combines TRBV13 with TRBJ2-4; TRBD1 matches 10 bases. This CDR3 is built from 16 residues. Trimming removed 6 bases from V and 4 bases from J; junction bases left unmatched: 9. Germline CDR1 PRHDT, CDR2 FYEKMQ (reference sequence). This chain's CDR3 is CASSRDRGEFKNIQYF. The CDR3 DNA reads as TGTGCCAGCAGTCGGGACAGGGGTGAATTTAAAAACATTCAGTACTTC.